Each of the 10 T cell receptor beta chains below was sequenced from the same sample in a study of cytomegalovirus exposure and HLA in healthy donors. TCRdb's table, derived via immunoSEQ multiplex PCR, lists solely in-frame clones and lacks some. The sample includes 110,000 or so clones, roughly 83% of them seen just once. The specimen was PBMCs. The origin of the receptors is a man aged 18 to 30 in good health and CMV-seronegative.

The chain joins TRBV7-8 to TRBJ1-1; a weak D match, TRBD1 (6 bases). Germline V lookup: CDR1 SGHVS, CDR2 FQNEAQ. V was pared by 7 bases and J by 5 bases, with 26 bases between. CDR3 length: 17 residues. As DNA, the CDR3 is TGTGCCAGCACCCCCCGGAGAGGGCGGGGGGCGAGAACTGAAGCTTTCTTT. As protein: CASTPRRGRGARTEAFF.

The rearrangement links TRBV15 to TRBJ2-1, with D possibly TRBD2 on 5 matching bases. Germline CDR1 and CDR2: LNHNV and YYDKDF (reference sequence). This CDR3 contains 14 residues. V was trimmed by 7 bases and J by 1 base, leaving 11 bases between them. The CDR3 is CATKREYSYNEQFF. CDR3 nucleotides: TGTGCCACCAAACGGGAATATTCCTACAATGAGCAGTTCTTC.

V is TRBV6-1 and J is TRBJ2-1; TRBD2 agrees at 9 bases. Trimming at V came to 9 bases and at J to 3 bases, leaving 6 bases not matched to a gene. CDR1 and CDR2 from the germline V gene are MNHNS and SASEGT. The CDR3 runs 14 residues. The CDR3 coding sequence is TGTGCCAGTGTGATAGCGGGGGTCTACAATGAGCAGTTCTTC. It encodes CASVIAGVYNEQFF.

The genes are TRBV5-1 and TRBJ1-1; D is ambiguous. CDR3 size: 14 residues. Trimming left V 0 bases short and J 2 bases short, with 8 bases between. CDR1 SGHRS and CDR2 YFSETQ come from the germline V gene. This chain's CDR3 is CASSLGRSNTEAFF. As DNA, the CDR3 is TGCGCCAGCAGCTTGGGACGGAGTAACACTGAAGCTTTCTTT. Full variable domain (remainder filled in from reference TRBV5-1 and TRBJ1-1): KAGVTQTPRYLIKTRGQQVTLSCSPISGHRSVSWYQQTPGQGLQFLFEYFSETQRNKGNFPGRFSGRQFSNSRSEMNVSTLELGDSALYLCASSLGRSNTEAFFGQGTRLTVV.

This clone was seen just once. The genes are TRBV5-1 and TRBJ1-4, with unresolved D. CDR1 is SGHRS and CDR2 is YFSETQ in the germline V gene. The CDR3 consists of 14 residues. The V end lost 4 bases, the J end lost 5 bases, and 12 bases lay between the germline ends. The CDR3, as DNA: TGCGCCAGCAGCGAAAAACGAGGGAATGAAAAACTGTTTTTT. It yields the protein CASSEKRGNEKLFF. Based on the CDR3 plus reference TRBV5-1 and TRBJ1-4, the full variable domain is KAGVTQTPRYLIKTRGQQVTLSCSPISGHRSVSWYQQTPGQGLQFLFEYFSETQRNKGNFPGRFSGRQFSNSRSEMNVSTLELGDSALYLCASSEKRGNEKLFFGSGTQLSVL.

The chain has TRBV5-1 and TRBJ2-5; 8 bases are a match to TRBD1. TRBJ2-7 explains the end of the DNA better; the J call may be wrong. The CDR3 runs 15 residues. Germline CDR1 and CDR2: SGHRS and YFSETQ. The CDR3 coding sequence is TGCGCCAGCAGCGCCACCCTTACAGGGGGAAACGAGCAGTACTTC. This encodes CASSATLTGGNEQYF.

The chain employs TRBV18 and TRBJ2-3, with TRBD1 identical over 7 bases. CDR1 is KGHSH, CDR2 LQKENI, per germline. This CDR3 is built from 16 residues. V trimming: 3 bases; J trimming: 0 bases; junction bases outside the gene matches: 6. CDR3 region: CASSPRQGPSTDTQYF. DNA for the CDR3: TGTGCCAGCTCACCTAGACAGGGCCCTAGCACAGATACGCAGTATTTT.

J is TRBJ2-3 and V is TRBV18, with 9 nucleotides matching TRBD2. CDR1 and CDR2 (germline): KGHSH, LQKENI. The V and J ends lost 4 bases and 2 bases, in that order; junction bases with no gene match: 7. The CDR3 is 16 residues long. The CDR3, as DNA: TGTGCCAGCTCACGGGGGCTAGCGGGGACCACAGATACGCAGTATTTT. The encoded protein is CASSRGLAGTTDTQYF.

CDR3 sequence reads: CASSQDRGSNSGNTIYF. CDR3 nucleotide sequence: TGTGCCAGCAGCCAAGATCGCGGGAGCAACTCTGGAAACACCATATATTTT. This rearrangement joins TRBV4-2 to TRBJ1-3; D gene uncertain. CDR3 length: 17 residues. Between the trimmed V and J ends, which lost 0 bases and 0 bases, there was a span of 12 bases. CDR1 is LGHNA and CDR2 is YNFKEQ in the germline V gene.

The chain carries TRBV5-1 and TRBJ1-2; no clear D gene. With 1 base removed from V and 2 bases from J, the gap between germline ends came to 9 bases. This CDR3 is 14 amino acids long. Per germline, CDR1 SGHRS and CDR2 YFSETQ. CDR3 loop: CASSLTDNNYGYTF. The CDR3 DNA reads TGCGCCAGCAGCTTGACCGACAACAACTATGGCTACACCTTC. The full variable domain, completed using reference TRBV5-1 and TRBJ1-2, is KAGVTQTPRYLIKTRGQQVTLSCSPISGHRSVSWYQQTPGQGLQFLFEYFSETQRNKGNFPGRFSGRQFSNSRSEMNVSTLELGDSALYLCASSLTDNNYGYTFGSGTRLTVV.